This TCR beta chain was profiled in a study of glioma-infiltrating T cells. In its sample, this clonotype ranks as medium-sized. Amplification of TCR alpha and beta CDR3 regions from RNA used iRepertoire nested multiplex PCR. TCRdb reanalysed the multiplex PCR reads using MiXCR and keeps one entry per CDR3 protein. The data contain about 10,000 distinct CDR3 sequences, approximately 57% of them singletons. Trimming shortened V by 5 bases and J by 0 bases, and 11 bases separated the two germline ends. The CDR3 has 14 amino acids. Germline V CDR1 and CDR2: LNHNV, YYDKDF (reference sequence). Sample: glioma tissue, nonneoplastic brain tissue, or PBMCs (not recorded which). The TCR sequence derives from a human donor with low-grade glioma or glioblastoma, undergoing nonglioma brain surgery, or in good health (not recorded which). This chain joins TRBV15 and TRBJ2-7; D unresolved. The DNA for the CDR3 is TGTGCCACCAGCCCGACTTCTGGCTCCTACGAGCAGTACTTC. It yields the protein CATSPTSGSYEQYF.